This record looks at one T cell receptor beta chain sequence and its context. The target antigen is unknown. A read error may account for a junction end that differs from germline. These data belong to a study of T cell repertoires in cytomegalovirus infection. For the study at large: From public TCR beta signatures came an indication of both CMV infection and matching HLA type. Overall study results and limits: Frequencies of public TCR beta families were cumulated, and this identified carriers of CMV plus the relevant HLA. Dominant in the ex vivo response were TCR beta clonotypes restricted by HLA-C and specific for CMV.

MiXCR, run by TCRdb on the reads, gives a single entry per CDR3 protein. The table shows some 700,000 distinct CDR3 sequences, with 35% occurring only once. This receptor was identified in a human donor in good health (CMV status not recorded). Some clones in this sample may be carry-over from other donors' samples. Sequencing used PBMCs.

The CDR3 DNA sequence: TGTGCCAGCCGTGAAAGAGGTGGACAGGGGTTTCGCGGCTACACCTTC. Its protein product is CASRERGGQGFRGYTF. This rearrangement joins TRBV6-1 to TRBJ1-2; TRBD1 matches 9 bases. Germline CDR1 and CDR2: MNHNS and SASEGT. CDR3 length: 16 residues.